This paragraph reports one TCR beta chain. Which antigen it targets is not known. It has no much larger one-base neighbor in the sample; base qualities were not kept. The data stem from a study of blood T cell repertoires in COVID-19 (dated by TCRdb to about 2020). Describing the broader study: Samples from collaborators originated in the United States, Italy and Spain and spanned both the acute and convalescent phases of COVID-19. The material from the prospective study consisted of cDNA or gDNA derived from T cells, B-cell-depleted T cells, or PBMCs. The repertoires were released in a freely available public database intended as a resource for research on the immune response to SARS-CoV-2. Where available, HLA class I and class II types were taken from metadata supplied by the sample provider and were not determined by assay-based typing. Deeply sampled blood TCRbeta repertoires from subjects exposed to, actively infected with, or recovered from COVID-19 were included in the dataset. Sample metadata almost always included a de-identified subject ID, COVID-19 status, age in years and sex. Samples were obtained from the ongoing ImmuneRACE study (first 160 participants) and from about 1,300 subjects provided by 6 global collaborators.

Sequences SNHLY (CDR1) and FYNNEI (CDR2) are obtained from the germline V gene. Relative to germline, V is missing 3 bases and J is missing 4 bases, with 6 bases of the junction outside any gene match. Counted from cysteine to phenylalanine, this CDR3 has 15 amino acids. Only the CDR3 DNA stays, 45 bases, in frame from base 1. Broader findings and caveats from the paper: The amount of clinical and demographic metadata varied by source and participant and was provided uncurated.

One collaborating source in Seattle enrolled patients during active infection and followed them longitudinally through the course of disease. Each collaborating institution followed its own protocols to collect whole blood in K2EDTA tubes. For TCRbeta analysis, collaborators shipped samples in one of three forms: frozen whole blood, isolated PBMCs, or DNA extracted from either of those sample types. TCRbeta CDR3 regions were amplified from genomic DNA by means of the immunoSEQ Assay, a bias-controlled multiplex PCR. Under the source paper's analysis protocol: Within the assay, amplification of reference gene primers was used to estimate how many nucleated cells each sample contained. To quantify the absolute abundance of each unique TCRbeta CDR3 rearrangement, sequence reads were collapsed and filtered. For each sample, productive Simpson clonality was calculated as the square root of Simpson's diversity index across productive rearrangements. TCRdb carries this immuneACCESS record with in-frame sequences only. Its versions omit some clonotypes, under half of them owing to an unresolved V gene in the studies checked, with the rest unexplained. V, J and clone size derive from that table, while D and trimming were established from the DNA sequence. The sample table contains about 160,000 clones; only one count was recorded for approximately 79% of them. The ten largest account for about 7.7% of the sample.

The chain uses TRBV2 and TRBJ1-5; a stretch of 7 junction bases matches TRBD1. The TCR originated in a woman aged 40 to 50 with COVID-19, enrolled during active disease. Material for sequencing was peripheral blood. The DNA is TGTGCCAGCAGTGAGGAAGGGGGCAGGAATCAGCCCCAGCATTTT. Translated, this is CASSEEGGRNQPQHF.